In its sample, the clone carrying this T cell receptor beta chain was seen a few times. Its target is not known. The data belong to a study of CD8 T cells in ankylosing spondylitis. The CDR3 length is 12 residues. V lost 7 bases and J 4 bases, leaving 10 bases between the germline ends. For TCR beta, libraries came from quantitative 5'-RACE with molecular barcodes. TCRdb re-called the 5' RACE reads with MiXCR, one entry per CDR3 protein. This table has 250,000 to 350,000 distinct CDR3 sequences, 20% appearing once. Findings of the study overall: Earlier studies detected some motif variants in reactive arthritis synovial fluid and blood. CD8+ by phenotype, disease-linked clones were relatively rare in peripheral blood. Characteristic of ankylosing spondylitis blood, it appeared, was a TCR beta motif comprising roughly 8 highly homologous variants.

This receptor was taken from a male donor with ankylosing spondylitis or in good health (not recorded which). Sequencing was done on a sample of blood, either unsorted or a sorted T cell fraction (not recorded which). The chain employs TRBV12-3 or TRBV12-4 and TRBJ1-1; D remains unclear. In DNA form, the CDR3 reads TGTGCCAGCAAACCGAGGACCACTGAAGCTTTCTTT. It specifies CASKPRTTEAFF.